The sequence of this T cell receptor beta chain was determined in a study of spatial heterogeneity in lung cancer. Regarding time point: sample taken at primary tumor resection. From tumor, nontumor lung or frozen PBMC, whole RNA was taken unsorted for sequencing. 72 TRACERx patients with early, untreated non-small cell lung cancer donated samples. The CDR3 totals 14 residues. The V end lost 6 bases, the J end lost 6 bases, and 12 bases lay between the germline ends. TCRdb processed the 5' RACE reads anew with MiXCR; each CDR3 protein has one entry. In the table there are roughly 9,800 distinct CDR3 sequences, 4.5% to 7% of which are singletons. Overall study findings and caveats: Ubiquitous expanded tumor TCRs surfaced in blood more at resection than they did at follow-up.

This clonotype has a count of ten or more. What it binds is unknown. This sequence originates from a male donor with early-stage non-small cell lung cancer. This material consisted of PBMCs, taken at surgery. The rearrangement uses TRBV12-3 or TRBV12-4 and TRBJ1-6; D not resolved. CDR3 amino acids: CASRSRGSNSPLHF. CDR3 sequence (DNA): TGTGCCAGCAGGTCCCGGGGAAGTAATTCACCCCTCCACTTT.